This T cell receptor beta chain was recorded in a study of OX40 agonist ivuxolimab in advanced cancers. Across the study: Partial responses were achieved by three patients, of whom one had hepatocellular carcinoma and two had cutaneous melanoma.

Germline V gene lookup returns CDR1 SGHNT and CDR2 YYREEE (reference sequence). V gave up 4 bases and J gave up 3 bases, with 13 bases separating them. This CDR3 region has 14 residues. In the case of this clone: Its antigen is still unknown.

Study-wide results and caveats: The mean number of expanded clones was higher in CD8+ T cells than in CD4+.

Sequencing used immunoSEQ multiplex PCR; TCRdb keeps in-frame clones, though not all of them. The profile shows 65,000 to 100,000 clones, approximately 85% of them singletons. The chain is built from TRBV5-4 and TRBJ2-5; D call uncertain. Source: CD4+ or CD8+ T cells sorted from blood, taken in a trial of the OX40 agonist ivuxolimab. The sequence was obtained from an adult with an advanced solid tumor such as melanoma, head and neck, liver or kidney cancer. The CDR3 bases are TGTGCCAGCAGCCAAGAGGTACTGGAAGAGACCCAGTACTTC. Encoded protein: CASSQEVLEETQYF.